The 26 T cell receptor beta chains listed next were all sequenced from one sample in a study of T cells after yellow fever vaccination. TCRdb independently ran MiXCR on the 5' RACE reads; one entry per CDR3 protein. The sample records 400,000 to 450,000 distinct CDR3 sequences, around a sixth being singletons. Source: PBMCs, taken before the yellow fever booster vaccination. These receptors were collected from a man aged 18 to 30 who received the YFV17D yellow fever vaccine.

The chain recombines TRBV25-1 with TRBJ2-3, with D possibly being TRBD1 (6 bases). This CDR3 is 13 amino acids long. From germline, CDR1 is MGHDK and CDR2 SYGVNS. V lost 7 bases, J lost 6 bases, and 14 bases lay in between. This CDR3 reads CASTLQGSDTQYF. CDR3 coding DNA: TGTGCCAGCACCCTACAGGGTTCCGATACGCAGTATTTT.

This clonotype has a handful of counts. The chain joins TRBV20-1 to TRBJ2-2, with a weak D call TRBD1 (6 bases). The CDR3 consists of 17 residues. V was pared by 2 bases and J by 3 bases, with 19 bases between. The germline V gene has CDR1 DFQATT and CDR2 SNEGSKA (reference sequence). CDR3 loop: CSARPPTGQGYTGELFF. In DNA, the CDR3 is TGCAGTGCTAGACCGCCCACAGGGCAGGGGTACACCGGGGAGCTGTTTTTT.

This clonotype was seen a few times. The chain is built from TRBV28 and TRBJ2-7; TRBD1 matches 7 bases. CDR1 MDHEN and CDR2 SYDVKM come from the germline V gene. The CDR3 runs to 16 residues. V shed 6 bases, J shed 0 bases, and the junction held 11 bases outside the gene matches. The DNA of the CDR3 is TGTGCCAGCAGGGAGAACTCCGGGACAGCCTCCTACGAGCAGTACGTC. It is translated as CASRENSGTASYEQYV.

This clonotype appeared a few times. The chain links TRBV7-8 to TRBJ1-4; D gene unclear. The germline gives CDR1 SGHVS, CDR2 FQNEAQ. The germline V and J ends were trimmed by 4 bases and 6 bases, with 15 bases remaining between them. This CDR3 is 15 amino acids long. CDR3 bases: TGTGCCAGCAGCTCACGACGGACCTCGCATGAAAAACTGTTTTTT. Translating gives CASSSRRTSHEKLFF.

The chain combines TRBV6-2 or TRBV6-3 with TRBJ2-1; TRBD2 is a possible D gene (6 bases). The CDR3 length is 12 residues. Per the germline V gene, CDR1 is MNHEY and CDR2 is SVGEGT. With 0 bases removed from V and 10 bases from J, the gap between germline ends came to 7 bases. DNA for the CDR3: TGTGCCAGCAGTTACTCGGGGAGGGAGCAGTTCTTC. Its translation: CASSYSGREQFF.

V and J are TRBV5-1 and TRBJ1-1, with D perhaps matching TRBD1 (5 bases). CDR3 length equals 15 residues. The germline V gene has CDR1 SGHRS and CDR2 YFSETQ. V shed 0 bases and J shed 5 bases, with 14 bases lying between them. The CDR3 DNA follows: TGCGCCAGCAGCTTGGAGAGGGGAGTTAGGACTGAAGCTTTCTTT. This translates into CASSLERGVRTEAFF.

This chain uses TRBV11-2 with TRBJ2-3; 8 nucleotides match TRBD1. Looked up from germline, CDR1 is SGHAT and CDR2 is FQNNGV. This CDR3 spans 16 amino acids. The trim removed 5 bases at V and 0 bases at J, leaving 7 bases unmatched. The DNA for the CDR3 is TGTGCCAGCAGCGACCCCGGACAGGGTAGCACAGATACGCAGTATTTT. Translating it yields CASSDPGQGSTDTQYF.

The sample holds a few counts of this clonotype. V gene TRBV7-3 combines with J gene TRBJ2-2; D perhaps matches TRBD2 (6 bases). Looked up from germline, CDR1 is SGHTA and CDR2 is FQGTGA. The CDR3 consists of 16 residues. V dropped 5 bases and J dropped 5 bases, with 18 bases sitting between them. CDR3: CASSPAGSGWTGELFF. The CDR3 DNA reads TGTGCCAGCAGCCCCGCGGGAAGCGGCTGGACCGGGGAGCTGTTTTTT.

V and J are TRBV15 and TRBJ2-5, with 11 bases identical to TRBD1. CDR3 size: 14 residues. Germline CDR1 reads LNHNV; CDR2 reads YYDKDF (reference sequence). This CDR3 is CAVARTGGEETQYF. The DNA for the CDR3 is TGTGCGGTAGCGAGGACAGGGGGCGAGGAGACCCAGTACTTC.

The rearrangement links TRBV12-3 or TRBV12-4 to TRBJ2-5; 9 bases fit TRBD1. V shed 10 bases, J shed 5 bases, and the junction held 14 bases outside the gene matches. CDR3 length: 15 amino acids. CDR3 in DNA: TGTGCCACCACCCCGAGGGGGACAGGGATTGAGACCCAGTACTTC. It codes for CATTPRGTGIETQYF.

The rearrangement uses TRBV7-2 and TRBJ2-1; D is undetermined. From germline, CDR1 is SGHTA and CDR2 FQGNSA. V dropped 1 base and J dropped 4 bases, with 11 bases sitting between them. The CDR3 totals 15 residues. As DNA, the CDR3 is TGTGCCAGCAGCTTAGGGGTCAAACAATACAATGAGCAGTTCTTC. Encoded protein: CASSLGVKQYNEQFF.

This chain uses TRBV10-2 with TRBJ2-3, with a weak D call TRBD1 (5 bases). Germline V CDR1 and CDR2: WSHSY, SAAADI. V gave up 5 bases and J gave up 6 bases, with 15 bases separating them. The CDR3 length is 14 residues. The DNA for the CDR3 is TGCGCCAGCAGTACCTTGCCTGGGGCCGATACGCAGTATTTT. Protein product: CASSTLPGADTQYF.

The J gene is TRBJ1-2, the V gene TRBV10-3; 9 bases are a match to TRBD1. The CDR3 spans 13 residues. V trimming: 7 bases; J trimming: 6 bases; junction bases outside the gene matches: 6. Germline-derived CDR1 and CDR2 are ENHRY and SYGVKD. The CDR3 DNA follows: TGTGCCATCATGGGACAGGGAGGACATGGCTACACCTTC. Its protein product is CAIMGQGGHGYTF.

The CDR3 spells CASSEDLMERFF. The CDR3 nucleotides are TGCGCCAGCAGCGAGGACTTGATGGAGAGGTTCTTC. J is TRBJ2-1 and V is TRBV5-1; D possibly corresponds to TRBD2 (5 bases). V lost 4 bases, J lost 15 bases, and 17 bases lay in between. This CDR3 spans 12 amino acids. Germline-derived CDR1 and CDR2 are SGHRS and YFSETQ.

This clonotype was observed a few times. V and J are TRBV7-9 and TRBJ2-7; TRBD2 is a possible D gene (6 bases). V was clipped by 6 bases and J by 7 bases, with 16 bases between them. The germline gives CDR1 SEHNR, CDR2 FQNEAQ (reference sequence). The CDR3 covers 13 residues. CDR3 nucleotide sequence: TGTGCCAGCAGATTTACGGCGGCGGGGGAGCAGTACTTC. Translated: CASRFTAAGEQYF.

V and J are TRBV6-5 and TRBJ2-1, with TRBD1 as a possible D gene (5 bases). Germline V gene sequence: CDR1 MNHEY, CDR2 SVGAGI. V lost 2 bases and J 2 bases, leaving 10 bases between the germline ends. There are 15 residues in the CDR3. In DNA, the CDR3 is TGTGCCAGCAGTTACGGGGCCCCACCCTACAATGAGCAGTTCTTC. This codes for CASSYGAPPYNEQFF.

This clonotype was seen a handful of times. This sequence joins TRBV29-1 and TRBJ2-3; TRBD1 agrees at 10 bases. Germline V gene lookup returns CDR1 SQVTM and CDR2 ANQGSEA. The CDR3 runs 14 residues. V was pared by 5 bases and J by 9 bases, with 11 bases of the junction left unmatched. The DNA of the CDR3 is TGCAGCGTTTCCCCGGGACAGGGGAGGGGAACGCAGTATTTT. Protein product: CSVSPGQGRGTQYF.

This clonotype was observed a single time. The chain joins TRBV6-5 to TRBJ1-1; weak D call: TRBD1 (5 bases). Germline CDR1 is MNHEY and CDR2 is SVGAGI. V shed 8 bases and J shed 1 base, with 14 bases lying between them. This CDR3 has 14 residues. The CDR3: CASLGVRKNTEAFF. For the CDR3, the DNA is TGTGCCAGCCTAGGGGTGAGAAAGAACACTGAAGCTTTCTTT.

This chain uses TRBV7-2 with TRBJ2-7, with TRBD1 matching 8 bases. J was trimmed by 4 bases and V by 7 bases; bases with no gene match: 6. From germline, CDR1 is SGHTA and CDR2 FQGNSA. The CDR3 sequence is 13 residues long. The CDR3 region is CASKGQERYEQYF. CDR3 nucleotides: TGTGCCAGCAAGGGACAGGAGCGATACGAGCAGTACTTC.

The genes are TRBV24-1 and TRBJ2-3, with D hard to call. Germline V lookup: CDR1 KGHDR, CDR2 SFDVKD. Trimming left V 3 bases short and J 2 bases short, with 14 bases between. The CDR3 is 16 residues long. The CDR3 nucleotides read TGTGCCACCAGTGATAGTGGCGGCATCTCCACAGATACGCAGTATTTT. Its protein is CATSDSGGISTDTQYF.

The V and J genes are TRBV11-1 and TRBJ1-1; D may be TRBD1 (6 bases). CDR3 length equals 14 residues. Trimming removed 2 bases at V and 4 bases at J, with 11 bases between. The V gene's germline CDR1 is SGHAT and CDR2 FQDESV (reference sequence). CDR3 nucleotide sequence: TGTGCCAGCAGCTTATCGGGGGGCGGCACTGAAGCTTTCTTT. This translates into CASSLSGGGTEAFF. The full variable domain, its missing parts supplied by reference TRBV11-1 and TRBJ1-1, is EAEVAQSPRYKITEKSQAVAFWCDPISGHATLYWYRQILGQGPELLVQFQDESVVDDSQLPKDRFSAERLKGVDSTLKIQPAELGDSAMYLCASSLSGGGTEAFFGQGTRLTVV.

The rearrangement uses TRBV21-1 and TRBJ2-3; the table names TRBD2, a call not compared with the DNA. TRBV21-1 is assigned pseudogene status. CDR3 length: 17 residues. CDR3 sequence: CASSKEASGASTDTQYF. The CDR3 coding sequence is TGTGCCAGCAGCAAAGAGGCTAGCGGGGCCTCCACAGATACGCAGTATTTT.

This clonotype was detected a few times. The rearrangement uses TRBV4-3 and TRBJ2-5; D unclear. V was trimmed by 0 bases and J by 10 bases, leaving 12 bases between them. This CDR3 is built from 13 residues. Germline CDR1 and CDR2: LGHNA and YSLEER. The DNA of the CDR3 is TGCGCCAGCAGCCAAGAACCTTTTGAAGACCAGTACTTC. Its protein is CASSQEPFEDQYF.

A few counts support this clonotype. V gene TRBV6-5 combines with J gene TRBJ1-6; D unresolved. This CDR3 has 15 amino acids. V shed 0 bases and J shed 7 bases, with 10 bases lying between them. Germline V gene lookup returns CDR1 MNHEY and CDR2 SVGAGI. CDR3 sequence: CASSYSLTANSPLHF. The DNA for the CDR3 is TGTGCCAGCAGTTACTCGTTGACGGCCAATTCACCCCTCCACTTT.

This clonotype was detected a few times. The chain recombines TRBV19 with TRBJ2-2; D is uncertain. The CDR3 consists of 14 residues. Per the germline V gene, CDR1 is LNHDA and CDR2 is SQIVND (reference sequence). The V end was cut by 3 bases, the J end by 3 bases, with 8 bases between. CDR3 sequence reads: CASSILDHTGELFF. CDR3 DNA sequence: TGTGCCAGTAGTATTTTAGACCACACCGGGGAGCTGTTTTTT. The variable domain in full, completed from reference TRBV19 and TRBJ2-2, reads DGGITQSPKYLFRKEGQNVTLSCEQNLNHDAMYWYRQDPGQGLRLIYYSQIVNDFQKGDIAEGYSVSREKKESFPLTVTSAQKNPTAFYLCASSILDHTGELFFGEGSRLTVL.

This clonotype was seen only a few times. The CDR3 nucleotides read TGTGCCAGCAGCTTAGAACGGGGGAAAGAGACCCAGTACTTC. It translates to CASSLERGKETQYF. The chain employs TRBV7-2 and TRBJ2-5; perhaps TRBD2 as D (6 bases). Between the trimmed V and J ends, which lost 1 base and 3 bases, there was a span of 9 bases. Germline-derived CDR1 and CDR2 are SGHTA and FQGNSA. The CDR3 loop spans 14 amino acids.